This T cell receptor (beta chain) was found in a study of OX40 agonist ivuxolimab in advanced cancers. Across the whole study: Ivuxolimab, which is an agonistic anti-OX40 (CD134) antibody, was administered to the patients. Prior anti-PD-1, anti-PD-L1 or anti-CTLA-4 therapy did not bar entry, and around 39% had some.

Profiled with immunoSEQ multiplex PCR; TCRdb holds only in-frame clones, not every one. The table records under 85,000 clones, approximately 83% of them present only once. V was clipped by 1 base and J by 6 bases, with 4 bases between them. CDR3 length: 12 amino acids. From germline, CDR1 is SGHDT and CDR2 YYEEEE. On this clone: The target antigen is unknown.

Study-level points and caveats: Normalized T-cell clonal expansion was also low in a subset of nonresponders.

Here the sequenced sample was CD4+ or CD8+ T cells sorted from blood, taken in a trial of the OX40 agonist ivuxolimab. This TCR was recovered from an adult with an advanced solid tumor such as melanoma, head and neck, liver or kidney cancer. The chain recombines TRBV5-6 with TRBJ2-2; D is undetermined. The CDR3 here is CASSLSAGELFF. The CDR3 nucleotides are TGTGCCAGCAGCTTGTCGGCCGGGGAGCTGTTTTTT. Full variable domain (remainder filled in from reference TRBV5-6 and TRBJ2-2): DAGVTQSPTHLIKTRGQQVTLRCSPKSGHDTVSWYQQALGQGPQFIFQYYEEEERQRGNFPDRFSGHQFPNYSSELNVNALLLGDSALYLCASSLSAGELFFGEGSRLTVL.